A single sample is the source of the 22 T cell receptor beta chains below, sequenced in a study of shared clonotypes between healthy human individuals. Sequenced by immunoSEQ multiplex PCR; TCRdb stores in-frame clones only, minus some. Among about 2 million clones, about 95% were seen once, and the ten largest hold roughly 1%. The naive CD8 fraction comprised CD45RO-negative cells positively selected for CCR7 and excluded terminally differentiated effector memory CD45RA+ cells. Source material: naive CD8+ T cells sorted from blood. The source is a man aged 18 to 29 in good health.

The J gene is TRBJ2-3, the V gene TRBV6-5, with 11 bases identical to TRBD2. Germline values: CDR1 MNHEY, CDR2 SVGAGI. The V and J ends lost 6 bases and 3 bases, in that order; junction bases with no gene match: 5. The CDR3 has 15 amino acids. The CDR3: CASSAGTSGTDTQYF. The DNA of the CDR3 is TGTGCCAGCAGCGCCGGGACTAGCGGAACAGATACGCAGTATTTT.

Comment on this clone: This sample also contains other DNA sequences that code for the same CDR3. The chain carries TRBV6-1 and TRBJ2-7; possibly TRBD1 or TRBD2 for D (6 bases each). There are 12 residues in the CDR3. V was trimmed by 4 bases and J by 4 bases, leaving 8 bases between them. Germline V lookup: CDR1 MNHNS, CDR2 SASEGT. Here the CDR3 DNA reads TGTGCCAGCAGTGTAGGGGGGTACGAGCAGTACTTC. Its protein product is CASSVGGYEQYF.

This chain links TRBV27 with TRBJ2-7; D perhaps matches TRBD2 (5 bases). The CDR3 length is 16 residues. CDR1 is MNHEY, CDR2 SMNVEV, per germline (reference sequence). Trimming removed 7 bases from V and 1 base from J, with 20 bases in between. Written as DNA, the CDR3 is TGTGCCAGCAAGTTGGCAGGACTCTCCCCTTCCTACGAGCAGTACTTC. This codes for CASKLAGLSPSYEQYF.

The genes are TRBV27 and TRBJ2-1; D may be TRBD1 (6 bases). Trimming removed 6 bases at V and 6 bases at J, with 15 bases between. The germline gives CDR1 MNHEY, CDR2 SMNVEV (reference sequence). The CDR3 extends over 14 amino acids. The CDR3 region has the DNA TGTGCCAGCAGCCAACCGGGACATCGCAATGAGCAGTTCTTC. Its protein product is CASSQPGHRNEQFF.

This clone has just one count. This rearrangement joins TRBV6-5 to TRBJ1-5; D unresolved. Germline CDR1 and CDR2: MNHEY and SVGAGI. V lost 0 bases, J lost 7 bases, and 7 bases lay in between. The CDR3 runs to 13 residues. CDR3 bases: TGTGCCAGCAGTTACTCGATTGAACAGCCCCAGCATTTT. Translation: CASSYSIEQPQHF.

CDR3 nucleotide sequence: TGTGCCAGCAGTTTGGCAGGGGGAGGGCCCTCAGATACGCAGTATTTT. Protein sequence: CASSLAGGGPSDTQYF. V is TRBV28 and J is TRBJ2-3, with D perhaps being TRBD1 or TRBD2 (7 bases each). The CDR3 has 16 residues. The germline CDR1 and CDR2 sequences are MDHEN and SYDVKM. Trimming removed 3 bases at V and 4 bases at J, with 17 bases between.

The J gene is TRBJ1-5, the V gene TRBV19; D is unclear. V shed 3 bases and J shed 3 bases, with 12 bases lying between them. Germline CDR1 is LNHDA and CDR2 is SQIVND (reference sequence). There are 15 residues in the CDR3. CDR3: CASSMIEAYNQPQHF. In DNA, the CDR3 is TGTGCCAGTAGTATGATCGAGGCCTACAATCAGCCCCAGCATTTT.

The gene calls are TRBV5-1 and TRBJ2-7; 7 bases line up with TRBD1. From germline, CDR1 is SGHRS and CDR2 YFSETQ. The CDR3 contains 12 residues. Trimming cost V 7 bases and J 7 bases; bases outside gene matches: 8. CDR3 sequence reads: CASSWAGGEQYF. CDR3 coding DNA: TGCGCCAGCTCCTGGGCAGGGGGTGAGCAGTACTTC.

Comment on this clone: Other DNA sequences in this sample translate to the same CDR3. The V and J genes are TRBV27 and TRBJ2-7, with D maybe TRBD1 (6 bases). Germline V gene sequence: CDR1 MNHEY, CDR2 SMNVEV (reference sequence). V shed 5 bases and J shed 0 bases, with 8 bases lying between them. This CDR3 contains 13 residues. The CDR3 nucleotides are TGTGCCAGCAGTCCACAGGGCTCCTACGAGCAGTACTTC. Its translation: CASSPQGSYEQYF.

J is TRBJ1-6 and V is TRBV4-3; 8 positions match TRBD1. CDR1 is LGHNA, CDR2 YSLEER, per germline. The trim removed 2 bases at V and 5 bases at J, leaving 8 bases unmatched. The CDR3 runs 17 residues. CDR3: CASSQTLDRANNSPLHF. In nucleotides, the CDR3 is TGCGCCAGCAGCCAAACGCTGGACAGGGCAAATAATTCACCCCTCCACTTT.

The chain recombines TRBV5-1 with TRBJ1-1, with 9 bases fitting TRBD1. CDR3 length equals 13 residues. J was trimmed by 6 bases and V by 4 bases; bases with no gene match: 4. Germline V CDR1 and CDR2: SGHRS, YFSETQ. CDR3 amino acids: CASSEGQGPEAFF. For the CDR3, the DNA is TGCGCCAGCAGCGAGGGACAGGGCCCTGAAGCTTTCTTT.

The gene calls are TRBV21-1 and TRBJ2-1. TRBV21-1 is noted as a pseudogene. The CDR3 is made up of 15 amino acids. The CDR3 DNA follows: TGTGCCAGCAGCAAAGGCATGCGGGACAATAATGAGCAGTTCTTC. Translating gives CASSKGMRDNNEQFF.

J is TRBJ2-7 and V is TRBV28; D is possibly TRBD2 (5 bases). CDR1 is MDHEN, CDR2 SYDVKM, per germline. V lost 7 bases and J 5 bases, leaving 12 bases between the germline ends. The CDR3 totals 12 residues. The CDR3 nucleotides are TGTGCCAGCATCGGGGTTTTCGACGAGCAGTACTTC. Its protein is CASIGVFDEQYF.

The chain employs TRBV28 and TRBJ1-1; no firm D call. The CDR3 has 13 residues. Between the trimmed V and J ends, which lost 6 bases and 4 bases, there was a span of 12 bases. Germline CDR1 reads MDHEN; CDR2 reads SYDVKM. The CDR3 coding sequence is TGTGCCAGCAGCGTAAGTTTGAGCACTGAAGCTTTCTTT. It encodes CASSVSLSTEAFF.

The chain is built from TRBV13 and TRBJ2-7; D ambiguous. The CDR3 extends over 12 amino acids. The V and J ends lost 6 bases and 0 bases respectively, with 6 bases between them. CDR1 is PRHDT and CDR2 is FYEKMQ in the germline V gene (reference sequence). The DNA of the CDR3 is TGTGCCAGCAGGGGGAACTCCTACGAGCAGTACTTC. Protein product: CASRGNSYEQYF.

The chain uses TRBV10-3 and TRBJ2-7; 7 bases are a match to TRBD1. V shed 2 bases, J shed 8 bases, and the junction held 3 bases outside the gene matches. Germline V gene lookup returns CDR1 ENHRY and CDR2 SYGVKD. CDR3 length: 12 amino acids. CDR3 coding DNA: TGTGCCATCAGTGAGGAGGGGGCTCAGCAGTACTTC. It is translated as CAISEEGAQQYF.

The V gene is TRBV2, the J gene TRBJ2-1; 8 nucleotides agree with TRBD2. V lost 7 bases to trimming and J lost 9 bases; unmatched junction nucleotides: 5. Germline V CDR1 and CDR2: SNHLY, FYNNEI. This CDR3 has 12 residues. The CDR3: CASISSGREQFF. CDR3 bases: TGTGCCAGCATATCTAGCGGGCGTGAGCAGTTCTTC.

The chain joins TRBV29-1 to TRBJ2-3, with D maybe TRBD2 (6 bases). The CDR3 is made up of 14 amino acids. Germline lookup yields CDR1 SQVTM and CDR2 ANQGSEA. V was shortened by 8 bases and J by 1 base, with 16 bases between the two germline ends. The CDR3 DNA reads TGCAGCTTACAGGCGGGATTTGGCACAGATACGCAGTATTTT. Its protein is CSLQAGFGTDTQYF.

The CDR3 here is CASSDAGTGGVEYGYTF. For the CDR3, the DNA is TGTGCCAGCAGCGACGCGGGGACAGGGGGCGTTGAATATGGCTACACCTTC. This chain joins TRBV13 and TRBJ1-2, with 12 bases lining up with TRBD1. This CDR3 spans 17 amino acids. Germline lookup yields CDR1 PRHDT and CDR2 FYEKMQ (reference sequence). The V and J ends lost 5 bases and 5 bases, in that order; junction bases with no gene match: 12.

The chain employs TRBV27 and TRBJ1-6; D call uncertain. V was trimmed by 4 bases and J by 11 bases, leaving 12 bases between them. The V gene's germline CDR1 is MNHEY and CDR2 SMNVEV (reference sequence). There are 13 residues in the CDR3. The CDR3 loop is CASSSGLDPPLHF. The DNA for the CDR3 is TGTGCCAGCAGTTCTGGACTGGACCCACCCCTCCACTTT.

The V call is TRBV2, the J call TRBJ1-5; weak D call: TRBD1 (6 bases). The CDR3 spans 16 residues. The germline CDR1 and CDR2 sequences are SNHLY and FYNNEI. The V and J ends lost 5 bases and 0 bases respectively, with 14 bases between them. The DNA for the CDR3 is TGTGCCAGCAGTCCAGGGACAACTTATAGCAATCAGCCCCAGCATTTT. This translates into CASSPGTTYSNQPQHF. Variable domain in full (rest from reference TRBV2 and TRBJ1-5): EPEVTQTPSHQVTQMGQEVILRCVPISNHLYFYWYRQILGQKVEFLVSFYNNEISEKSEIFDDQFSVERPDGSNFTLKIRSTKLEDSAMYFCASSPGTTYSNQPQHFGDGTRLSIL.

V and J are TRBV7-8 and TRBJ1-4; D remains ambiguous. Trimming stripped 2 bases from V and 3 bases from J, with 7 bases between. The CDR3 has 14 residues. Germline assignment: CDR1 SGHVS and CDR2 FQNEAQ. CDR3 loop: CASSLSGSNEKLFF. CDR3 bases: TGTGCCAGCAGCTTATCGGGTTCTAATGAAAAACTGTTTTTT.